This T cell receptor beta chain was recovered during a study of blood T cell repertoires in COVID-19 (TCRdb year 2020). Some background on the complete study: The collaborator samples originated in the United States, Italy and Spain and spanned the acute and convalescent phases of COVID-19. Nearly every sample came with metadata listing a de-identified subject ID, COVID-19 status, age in years and sex. The material from the prospective study consisted of cDNA or gDNA derived from T cells, B-cell-depleted T cells, or PBMCs. The dataset comprised deeply sampled blood TCRbeta repertoires from subjects exposed to, actively infected with, or recovered from COVID-19. The repertoires were released in a freely available public database meant as a resource for research on the immune response to SARS-CoV-2. The samples were drawn from the first 160 participants of the ongoing ImmuneRACE study and from over 950 subjects provided by 6 global collaborators. Where available, HLA class I and class II types were taken from metadata supplied by the sample provider and were not determined by assay-based typing.

As concerns this clone: The antigen it recognizes is unknown. No much larger clonotype is one base removed from it; base qualities were not supplied.

TCRbeta CDR3 regions were amplified from genomic DNA using the immunoSEQ Assay, a bias-controlled multiplex PCR. As for the original processing: The number of nucleated cells in each sample was estimated from the amplification of reference gene primers within the assay. Sequence reads were collapsed and filtered to measure the absolute abundance of every unique TCRbeta CDR3 rearrangement. Productive Simpson clonality was computed per sample as the square root of Simpson's diversity index over productive rearrangements. TCRdb's version of the immuneACCESS table is confined to in-frame rearrangements and falls short of the full clone set. An unresolved V gene accounts for under half of the shortfall where checked; the remainder is of unknown origin. For V, J and clone size, that table is used; D and trimming come from the DNA. This sample has 97,000 or so clones in its table, and approximately 84% of those were observed once. The ten largest clones add up to 10% of the sample.

Broader findings and caveats from the paper: Clinical and demographic metadata were provided uncurated, with the amount varying by source and participant.

CDR1 and CDR2 are drawn from the germline V gene: MNHEY, SVGEGT. The junction shows trimming of 0 bases on V and 0 bases on J, and the gene matches do not reach 11 bases of it. Spanning cysteine to phenylalanine, the CDR3 consists of 19 amino acids. Only the CDR3 DNA is retained, 57 bases long and in frame from the first base. The collaborating institutions used their own protocols to collect whole blood in K2EDTA tubes. For TCRbeta analysis, collaborators shipped samples in one of three forms: frozen whole blood, isolated PBMCs, or DNA extracted from either of those sample types. Input material: peripheral blood. This receptor was identified in a man aged 70-80 years with acute or convalescent COVID-19. The chain links TRBV6-2 or TRBV6-3 with TRBJ2-1, and 7 junctional nucleotides match TRBD2. The DNA is as follows: TGTGCCAGCAGTTACTCTGGGCTAGCGGTACCTAACTCCTACAATGAGCAGTTCTTC. This translates into CASSYSGLAVPNSYNEQFF.